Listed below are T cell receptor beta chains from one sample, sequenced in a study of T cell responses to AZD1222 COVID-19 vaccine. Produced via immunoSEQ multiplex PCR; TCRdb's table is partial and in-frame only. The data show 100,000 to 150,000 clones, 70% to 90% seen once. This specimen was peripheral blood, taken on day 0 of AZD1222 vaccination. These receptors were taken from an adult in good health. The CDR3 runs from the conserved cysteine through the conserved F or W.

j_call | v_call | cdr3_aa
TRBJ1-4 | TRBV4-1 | CASSQDGHKLFF
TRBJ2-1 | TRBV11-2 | CASSLDSGEFEQFF
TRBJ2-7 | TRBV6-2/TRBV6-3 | CASSPGTSGRFYEQYF
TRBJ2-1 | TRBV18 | CASSPVTVGNEQFF
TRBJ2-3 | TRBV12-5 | CASARDASADTQYF
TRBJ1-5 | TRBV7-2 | CASSLEYRNNQPQHF
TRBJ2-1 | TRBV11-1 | CASSLASGGGAAGEQFF
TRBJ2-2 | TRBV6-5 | CAGRGNTGELFF
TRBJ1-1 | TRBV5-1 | CASRVQGNTEAFF
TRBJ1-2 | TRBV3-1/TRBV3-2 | CASSSQTGSYGYTF
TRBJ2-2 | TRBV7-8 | CASSSRLAGNTGELFF
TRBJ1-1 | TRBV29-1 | CSVGDRSGTEAFF
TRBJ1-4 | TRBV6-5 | CASSSQDNEKLFF
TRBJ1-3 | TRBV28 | CASSSAGNTIYF
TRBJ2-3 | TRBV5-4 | CASSQGLAGSDTQYF
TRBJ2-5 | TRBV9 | CASSESSGGPDETQYF